This is a list of T cell receptor beta chains from one sample in a study of Ad26.COV2.S vaccination and SARS-CoV-2 variants. The data were produced by immunoSEQ multiplex PCR, yet TCRdb's version contains in-frame clones alone and is incomplete. This table holds 400,000 to 500,000 clones, roughly 89% found once. The sequencing used peripheral blood, collected in a trial of Ad26.COV2.S vaccine versus placebo. These receptors came from a person between 18 and 65 years old who received the Ad26.COV2.S COVID-19 vaccine or a placebo. Both conserved end residues are part of each CDR3. D genes are given only for firm matches.

>TRBJ2-7|TRBV7-9|TRBD2
CASSPTKRGWGVSYEQYF
>TRBJ1-1|TRBV7-3|NA
CASSPRGVGTEAFF
>TRBJ1-1|TRBV7-2|NA
CASSHPREGDTEAFF
>TRBJ2-4|TRBV2|NA
CASSEWAVESGDKAKNIQYF
>TRBJ1-1|TRBV19|NA
CASSIELRGYTEAFF
>TRBJ1-2|TRBV12-3/TRBV12-4|NA
CASSGTIDYGYTF
>TRBJ2-3|TRBV9|NA
CASSPGQSSFTDTQYF
>TRBJ2-7|TRBV6-5|TRBD1
CASRDRDGYSYEQYF
>TRBJ1-5|TRBV30|NA
CAWSTDTPNQPQHF
>TRBJ2-3|TRBV2|NA
CASSLDTQYF